The sample holds many counts of the clone carrying this TCR beta chain. The antigen is undetermined. The data derive from a study of human T cells and chemical hapten exposure. Findings of the study overall: Donors in the study had alopecia, meaning their immune response may differ from healthy people's. Expanded TCRs grouped into significantly more large CDR3 similarity clusters than controls produced.

TCRdb reprocessed the RACE reads with MiXCR, giving one entry per CDR3 protein. Of around 56,000 distinct CDR3 sequences listed, 9.9% are singletons. This sample's time point: pre-sensitization, week 0. Indicated treatment: therapeutic diphenylcyclopropenone sensitization with weekly scalp DPC. In every case, blood was obtained before the patch test was applied. Trimming left V 4 bases short and J 4 bases short, with 16 bases between. The germline gives CDR1 SGHVS, CDR2 FNYEAQ. This CDR3 spans 15 amino acids. The sequence was collected from a man aged 35-49 years with alopecia areata. Some clones in this sample may be carry-over from other donors' samples. Sequenced material: whole blood, taken in connection with sensitization to the hapten diphenylcyclopropenone (DPC). J is TRBJ1-1 and V is TRBV7-6, with D uncertain. Here the CDR3 reads CASSSGHAEGTEAFF. Written as DNA, the CDR3 is TGTGCCAGCAGCTCCGGCCACGCGGAGGGCACTGAAGCTTTCTTT.